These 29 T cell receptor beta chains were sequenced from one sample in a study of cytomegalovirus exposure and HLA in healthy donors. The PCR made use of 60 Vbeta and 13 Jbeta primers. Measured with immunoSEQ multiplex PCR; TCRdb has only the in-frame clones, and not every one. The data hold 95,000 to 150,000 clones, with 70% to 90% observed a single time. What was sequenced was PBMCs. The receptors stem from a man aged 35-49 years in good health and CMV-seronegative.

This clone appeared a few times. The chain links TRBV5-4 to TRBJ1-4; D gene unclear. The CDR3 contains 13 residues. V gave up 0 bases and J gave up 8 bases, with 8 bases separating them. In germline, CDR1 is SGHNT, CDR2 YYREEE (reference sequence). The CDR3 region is CASSLEPMEKLFF. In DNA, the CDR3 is TGTGCCAGCAGCTTGGAGCCCATGGAAAAACTGTTTTTT.

The CDR3 region has the DNA TGTGCCAGCTCTCCGAAGCACGAGCAGTACTTC. This translates into CASSPKHEQYF. The chain couples TRBV18 to TRBJ2-7; the D is unclear. The germline V gene encodes CDR1 KGHSH and CDR2 LQKENI. This CDR3 region has 11 residues. V lost 6 bases and J 5 bases, leaving 8 bases between the germline ends.

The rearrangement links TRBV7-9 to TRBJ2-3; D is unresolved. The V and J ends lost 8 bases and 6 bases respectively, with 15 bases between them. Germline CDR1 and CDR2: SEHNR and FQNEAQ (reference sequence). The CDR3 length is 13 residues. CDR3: CASAPSAPDTQYF. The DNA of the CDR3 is TGTGCCAGCGCGCCCTCTGCCCCCGATACGCAGTATTTT.

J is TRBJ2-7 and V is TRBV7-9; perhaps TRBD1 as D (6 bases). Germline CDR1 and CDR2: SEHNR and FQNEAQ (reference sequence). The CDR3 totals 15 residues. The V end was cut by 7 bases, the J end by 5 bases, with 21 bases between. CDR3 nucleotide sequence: TGTGCCAGCACGGGGTTCACAGGGAATGCAGACGAGCAGTACTTC. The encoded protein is CASTGFTGNADEQYF.

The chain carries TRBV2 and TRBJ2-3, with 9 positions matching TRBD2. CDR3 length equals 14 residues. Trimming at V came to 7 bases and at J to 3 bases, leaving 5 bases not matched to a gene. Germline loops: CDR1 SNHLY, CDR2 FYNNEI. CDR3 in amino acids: CASIRGRGTDTQYF. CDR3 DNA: TGTGCCAGCATTCGCGGGAGGGGGACAGATACGCAGTATTTT.

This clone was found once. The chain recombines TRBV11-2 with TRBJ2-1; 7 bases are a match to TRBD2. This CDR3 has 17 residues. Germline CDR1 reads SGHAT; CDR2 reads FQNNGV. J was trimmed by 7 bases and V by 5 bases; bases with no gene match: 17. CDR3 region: CASSRGGAGASGNEQFF. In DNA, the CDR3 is TGTGCCAGCAGCCGAGGCGGTGCGGGAGCCTCCGGGAATGAGCAGTTCTTC.

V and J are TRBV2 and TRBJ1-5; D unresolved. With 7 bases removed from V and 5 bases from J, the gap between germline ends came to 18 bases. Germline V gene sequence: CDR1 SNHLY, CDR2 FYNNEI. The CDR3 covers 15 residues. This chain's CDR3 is CASTAADITDQPQHF. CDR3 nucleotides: TGTGCCAGCACTGCCGCCGACATTACTGATCAGCCCCAGCATTTT.

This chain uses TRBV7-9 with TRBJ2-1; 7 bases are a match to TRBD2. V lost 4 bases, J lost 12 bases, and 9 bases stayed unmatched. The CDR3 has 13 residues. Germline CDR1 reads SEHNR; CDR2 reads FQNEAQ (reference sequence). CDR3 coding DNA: TGTGCCAGCAGCTACGGGACCTCGGGGGGGCAGTTCTTC. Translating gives CASSYGTSGGQFF.

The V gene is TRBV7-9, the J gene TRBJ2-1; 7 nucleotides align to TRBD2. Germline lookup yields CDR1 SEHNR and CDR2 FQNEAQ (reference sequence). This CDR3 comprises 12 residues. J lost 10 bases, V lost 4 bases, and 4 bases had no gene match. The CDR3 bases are TGTGCCAGCAGCTCACCCGGGGGGGAGCAGTTCTTC. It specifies CASSSPGGEQFF.

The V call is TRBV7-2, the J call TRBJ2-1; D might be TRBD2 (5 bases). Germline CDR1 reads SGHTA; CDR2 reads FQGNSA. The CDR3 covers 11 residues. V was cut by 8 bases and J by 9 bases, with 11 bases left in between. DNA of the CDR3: TGTGCCAGCTTTTGGGAGTTTGAGCAGTTCTTC. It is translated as CASFWEFEQFF. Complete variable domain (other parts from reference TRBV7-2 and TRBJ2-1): GAGVSQSPSNKVTEKGKDVELRCDPISGHTALYWYRQSLGQGLEFLIYFQGNSAPDKSGLPSDRFSAERTGGSVSTLTIQRTQQEDSAVYLCASFWEFEQFFGPGTRLTVL.

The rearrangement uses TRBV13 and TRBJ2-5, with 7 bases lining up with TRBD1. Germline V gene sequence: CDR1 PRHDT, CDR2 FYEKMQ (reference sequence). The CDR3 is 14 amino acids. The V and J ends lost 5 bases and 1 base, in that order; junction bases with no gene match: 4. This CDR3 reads CASSPWDSQETQYF. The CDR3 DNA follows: TGTGCCAGCAGCCCTTGGGACAGCCAAGAGACCCAGTACTTC.

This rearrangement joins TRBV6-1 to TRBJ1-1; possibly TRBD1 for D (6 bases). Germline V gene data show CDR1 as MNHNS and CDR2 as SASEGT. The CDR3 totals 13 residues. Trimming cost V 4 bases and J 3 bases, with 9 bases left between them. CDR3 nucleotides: TGTGCCAGCAGTGGTGCAGGGGACACTGAAGCTTTCTTT. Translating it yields CASSGAGDTEAFF.

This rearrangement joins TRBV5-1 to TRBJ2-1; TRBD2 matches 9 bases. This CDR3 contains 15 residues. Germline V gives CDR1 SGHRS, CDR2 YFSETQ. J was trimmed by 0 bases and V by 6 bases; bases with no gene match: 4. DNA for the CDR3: TGCGCCAGCACTTTTAGCGGGAGCTCCTACAATGAGCAGTTCTTC. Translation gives CASTFSGSSYNEQFF.

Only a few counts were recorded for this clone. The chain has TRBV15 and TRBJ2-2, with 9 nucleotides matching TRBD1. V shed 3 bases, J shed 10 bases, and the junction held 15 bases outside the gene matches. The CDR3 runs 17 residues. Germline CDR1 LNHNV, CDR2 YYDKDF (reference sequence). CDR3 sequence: CATSRVPGQGVGQELFF. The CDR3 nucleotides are TGTGCCACCAGCAGGGTTCCGGGACAGGGTGTAGGTCAGGAGCTGTTTTTT. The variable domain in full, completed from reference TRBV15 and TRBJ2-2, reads DAMVIQNPRYQVTQFGKPVTLSCSQTLNHNVMYWYQQKSSQAPKLLFHYYDKDFNNEADTPDNFQSRRPNTSFCFLDIRSPGLGDTAMYLCATSRVPGQGVGQELFFGEGSRLTVL.

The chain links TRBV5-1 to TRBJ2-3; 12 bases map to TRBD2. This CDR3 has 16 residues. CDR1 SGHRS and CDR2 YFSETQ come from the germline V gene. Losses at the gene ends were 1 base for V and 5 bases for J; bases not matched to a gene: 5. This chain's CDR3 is CASSLLLAGGGDTQYF. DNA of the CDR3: TGCGCCAGCAGCTTGCTACTAGCGGGGGGAGGAGATACGCAGTATTTT.

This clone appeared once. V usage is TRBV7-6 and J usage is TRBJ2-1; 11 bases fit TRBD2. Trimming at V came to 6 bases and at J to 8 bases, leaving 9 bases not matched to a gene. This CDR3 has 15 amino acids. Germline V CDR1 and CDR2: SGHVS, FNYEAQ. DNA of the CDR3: TGTGCCAGCAGTTATACTAGCGGGAGACCGGATGAGCAGTTCTTC. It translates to CASSYTSGRPDEQFF.

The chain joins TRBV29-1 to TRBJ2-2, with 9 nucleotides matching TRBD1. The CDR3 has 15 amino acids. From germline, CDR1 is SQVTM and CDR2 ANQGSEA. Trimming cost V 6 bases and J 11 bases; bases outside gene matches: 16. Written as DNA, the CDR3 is TGCAGCGTGACCGGGACAGGGCGACACCGGGGTGAGCTGTTTTTT. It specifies CSVTGTGRHRGELFF.

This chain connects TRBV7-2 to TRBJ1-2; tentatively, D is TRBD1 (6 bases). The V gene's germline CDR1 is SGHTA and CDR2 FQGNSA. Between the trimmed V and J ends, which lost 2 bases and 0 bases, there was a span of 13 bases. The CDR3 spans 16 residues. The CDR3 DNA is TGTGCCAGCAGCTTATTTGTCCGGGACACTAACTATGGCTACACCTTC. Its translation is CASSLFVRDTNYGYTF.

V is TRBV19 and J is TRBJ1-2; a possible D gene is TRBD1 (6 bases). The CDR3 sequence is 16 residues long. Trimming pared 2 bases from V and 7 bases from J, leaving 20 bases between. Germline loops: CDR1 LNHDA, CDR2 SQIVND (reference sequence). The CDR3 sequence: CASSIYSGQPLSGYTF. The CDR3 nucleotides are TGTGCCAGTAGTATATATTCGGGACAACCCCTAAGTGGCTACACCTTC.

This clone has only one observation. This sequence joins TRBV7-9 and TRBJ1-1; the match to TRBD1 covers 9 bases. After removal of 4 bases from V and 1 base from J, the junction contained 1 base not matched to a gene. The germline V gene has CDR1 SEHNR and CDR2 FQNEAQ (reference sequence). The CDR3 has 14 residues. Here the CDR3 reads CASSYRGQNTEAFF. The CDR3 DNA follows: TGTGCCAGCAGCTACAGGGGGCAGAACACTGAAGCTTTCTTT.

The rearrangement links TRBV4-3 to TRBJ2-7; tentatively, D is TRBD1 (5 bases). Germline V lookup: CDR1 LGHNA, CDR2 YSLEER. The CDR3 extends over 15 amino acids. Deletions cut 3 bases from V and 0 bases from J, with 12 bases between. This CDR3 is CASSQLQDGSYEQYF. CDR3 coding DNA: TGCGCCAGCAGCCAGCTACAGGACGGCTCCTACGAGCAGTACTTC.

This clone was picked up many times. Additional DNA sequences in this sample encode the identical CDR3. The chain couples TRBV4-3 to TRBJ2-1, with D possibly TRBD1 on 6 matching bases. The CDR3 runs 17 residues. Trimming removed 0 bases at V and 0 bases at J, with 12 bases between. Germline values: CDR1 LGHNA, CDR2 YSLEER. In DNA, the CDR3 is TGCGCCAGCAGCCAAGATTGGCAGGGGTCCTCCTACAATGAGCAGTTCTTC. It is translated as CASSQDWQGSSYNEQFF.

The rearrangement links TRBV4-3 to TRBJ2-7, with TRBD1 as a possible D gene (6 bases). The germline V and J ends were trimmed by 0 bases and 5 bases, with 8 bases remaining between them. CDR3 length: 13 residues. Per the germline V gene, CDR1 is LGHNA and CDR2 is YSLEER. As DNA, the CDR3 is TGCGCCAGCAGCCAAGATTGGACAGACGAGCAGTACTTC. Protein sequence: CASSQDWTDEQYF.

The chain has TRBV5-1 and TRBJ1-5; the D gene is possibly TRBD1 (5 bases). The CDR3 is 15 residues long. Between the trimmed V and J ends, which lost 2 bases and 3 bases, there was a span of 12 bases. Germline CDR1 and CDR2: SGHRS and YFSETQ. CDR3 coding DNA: TGCGCCAGCAGCTTAGTGGGGGGACCCAATCAGCCCCAGCATTTT. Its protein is CASSLVGGPNQPQHF.

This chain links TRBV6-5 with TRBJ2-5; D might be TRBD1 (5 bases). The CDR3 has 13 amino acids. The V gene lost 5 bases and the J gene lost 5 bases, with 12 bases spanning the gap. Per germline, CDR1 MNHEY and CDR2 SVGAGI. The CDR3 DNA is TGTGCCAGCAGTCCCAGGGTCCGGGAGACCCAGTACTTC. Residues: CASSPRVRETQYF.

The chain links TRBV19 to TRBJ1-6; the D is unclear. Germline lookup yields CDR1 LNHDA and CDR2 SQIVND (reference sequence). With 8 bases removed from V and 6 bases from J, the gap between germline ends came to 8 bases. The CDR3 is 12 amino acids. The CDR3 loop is CASAYGNSPLHF. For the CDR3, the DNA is TGTGCCAGTGCCTACGGTAATTCACCCCTCCACTTT.

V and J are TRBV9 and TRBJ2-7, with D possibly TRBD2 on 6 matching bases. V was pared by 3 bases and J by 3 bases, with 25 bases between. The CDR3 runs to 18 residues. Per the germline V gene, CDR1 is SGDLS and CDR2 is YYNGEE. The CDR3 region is CASSAGNRDSRALYEQYF. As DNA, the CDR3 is TGTGCCAGCAGCGCAGGAAACCGGGACTCACGAGCGCTCTACGAGCAGTACTTC.

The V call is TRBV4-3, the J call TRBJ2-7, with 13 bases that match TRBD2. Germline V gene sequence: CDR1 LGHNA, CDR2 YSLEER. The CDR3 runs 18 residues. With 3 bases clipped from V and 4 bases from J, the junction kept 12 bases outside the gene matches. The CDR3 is CASSQGTSGTHSGYEQYF. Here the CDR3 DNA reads TGCGCCAGCAGCCAGGGGACTAGCGGGACCCACAGTGGGTACGAGCAGTACTTC.

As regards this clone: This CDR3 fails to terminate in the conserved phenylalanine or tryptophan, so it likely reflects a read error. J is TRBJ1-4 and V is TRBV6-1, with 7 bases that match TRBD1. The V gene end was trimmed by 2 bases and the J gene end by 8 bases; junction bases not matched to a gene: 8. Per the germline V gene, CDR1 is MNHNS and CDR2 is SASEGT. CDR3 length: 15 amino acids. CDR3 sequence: CASSETPGTAEKLFL. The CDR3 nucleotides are TGTGCCAGCAGTGAAACGCCGGGGACAGCCGAAAAACTGTTTCTT.